This TCR beta chain derives from a study of PD-1 blockade in classical Hodgkin lymphoma. Time point indicated: newly diagnosed, previously untreated cHL patient sample. This CDR3 has 15 residues. The V and J ends lost 2 bases and 1 base respectively, with 9 bases between them. Germline V lookup: CDR1 MGHRA, CDR2 YSYEKL. Assay: immunoSEQ multiplex PCR; the TCRdb copy retains only in-frame clones and omits some. The top ten hold around 3.9% of the sample, which has 15,000 to 20,000 clones, roughly 87% seen once. The sequence derives from a human donor with classical Hodgkin lymphoma. The source material was peripheral blood mononuclear cells (PBMCs). This rearrangement joins TRBV4-1 to TRBJ2-1; D call uncertain. The CDR3 loop is CASSQSEWSYNEQFF. The DNA of the CDR3 is TGCGCCAGCAGCCAATCGGAGTGGTCCTACAATGAGCAGTTCTTC.